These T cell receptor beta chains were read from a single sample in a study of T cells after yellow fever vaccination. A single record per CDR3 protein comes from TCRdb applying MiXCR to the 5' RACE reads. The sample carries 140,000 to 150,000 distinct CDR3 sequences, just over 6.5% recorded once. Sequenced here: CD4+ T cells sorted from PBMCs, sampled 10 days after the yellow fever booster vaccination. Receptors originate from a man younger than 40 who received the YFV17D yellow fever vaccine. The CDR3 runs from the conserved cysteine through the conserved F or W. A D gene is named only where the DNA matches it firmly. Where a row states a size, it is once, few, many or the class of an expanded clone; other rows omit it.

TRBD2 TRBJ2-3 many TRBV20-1 CSATPAGDSDTQYF TGCAGTGCTACTCCGGCGGGAGACTCGGATACGCAGTATTTT
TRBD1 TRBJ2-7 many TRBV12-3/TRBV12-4 CASSSPGTGTYEQYF TGTGCCAGCAGTTCTCCCGGGACAGGGACCTACGAGCAGTACTTC
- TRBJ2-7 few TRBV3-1 CASSHRSYEQYF TGTGCCAGCAGCCACCGTTCCTACGAGCAGTACTTC
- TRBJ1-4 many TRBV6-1 CASSDPYEKLFF TGTGCCAGCAGTGATCCCTATGAAAAACTGTTTTTT
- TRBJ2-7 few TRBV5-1 CASSLTGIDYEQYF TGCGCCAGCAGCTTGACAGGGATAGACTACGAGCAGTACTTC
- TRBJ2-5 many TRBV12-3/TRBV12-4 CASSLMVQETQYF TGTGCCAGCAGTTTAATGGTGCAAGAGACCCAGTACTTC
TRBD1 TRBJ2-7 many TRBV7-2 CASRSQGATVEQYF TGTGCCAGCAGAAGTCAGGGGGCGACGGTCGAGCAGTACTTC
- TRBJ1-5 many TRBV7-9 CASSTDGTWPQHF TGTGCCAGCAGCACCGACGGCACCTGGCCCCAGCATTTT
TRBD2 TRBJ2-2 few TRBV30 CAWRTLAGGYTGELFF TGTGCCTGGAGGACGCTAGCGGGAGGTTACACCGGGGAGCTGTTTTTT
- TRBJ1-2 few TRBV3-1 CASRTQPLGGYTF TGTGCCAGCAGGACACAGCCTTTGGGTGGCTACACCTTC
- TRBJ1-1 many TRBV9 CASSFRLNTEAFF TGTGCCAGCAGCTTCAGGCTGAACACTGAAGCTTTCTTT
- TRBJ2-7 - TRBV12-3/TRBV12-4 CASSPDISYEQYF TGTGCCAGCAGTCCGGACATATCCTACGAGCAGTACTTC
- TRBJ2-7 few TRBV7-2 CASSEDLPRSYEQYF TGTGCCAGCAGCGAAGACCTCCCCCGAAGCTACGAGCAGTACTTC
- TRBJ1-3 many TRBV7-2 CASSLARSGSGNTIYF TGTGCCAGCAGCTTAGCGCGTTCGGGTTCTGGAAACACCATATATTTT
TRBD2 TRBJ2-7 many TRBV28 CASSFRLAGVLVEF TGTGCCAGCAGTTTTCGGCTAGCGGGAGTTTTGGTTGAGTTC
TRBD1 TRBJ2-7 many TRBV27 CASSFHRGPYEQYF TGTGCCAGCAGTTTTCACAGGGGGCCTTACGAGCAGTACTTC
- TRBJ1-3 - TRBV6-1 CASRGELTGNTIYF TGTGCCAGCAGAGGGGAGCTTACTGGAAACACCATATATTTT
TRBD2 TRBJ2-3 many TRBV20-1 CSARIAGGTDTQYF TGCAGTGCTAGAATAGCGGGAGGGACAGATACGCAGTATTTT